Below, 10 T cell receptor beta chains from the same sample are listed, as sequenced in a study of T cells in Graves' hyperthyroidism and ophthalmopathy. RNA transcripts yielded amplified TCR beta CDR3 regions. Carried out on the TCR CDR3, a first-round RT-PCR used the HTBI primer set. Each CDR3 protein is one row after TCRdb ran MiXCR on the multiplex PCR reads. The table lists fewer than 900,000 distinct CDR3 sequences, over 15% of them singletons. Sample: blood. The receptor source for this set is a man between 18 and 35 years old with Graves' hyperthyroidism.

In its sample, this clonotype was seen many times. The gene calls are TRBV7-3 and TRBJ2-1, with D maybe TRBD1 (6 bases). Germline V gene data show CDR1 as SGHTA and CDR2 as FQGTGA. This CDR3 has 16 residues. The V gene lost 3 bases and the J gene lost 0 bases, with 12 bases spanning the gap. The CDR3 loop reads CASSLLGGSSYNEQFF. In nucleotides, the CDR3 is TGTGCCAGCAGCTTGCTTGGGGGCAGCTCCTACAATGAGCAGTTCTTC.

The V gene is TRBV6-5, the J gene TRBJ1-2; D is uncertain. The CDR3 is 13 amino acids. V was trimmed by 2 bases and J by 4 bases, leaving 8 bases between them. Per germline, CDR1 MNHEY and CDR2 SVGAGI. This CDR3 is CASSYKVSYGYTF. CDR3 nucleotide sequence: TGTGCCAGCAGTTACAAGGTTTCCTATGGCTACACCTTC.

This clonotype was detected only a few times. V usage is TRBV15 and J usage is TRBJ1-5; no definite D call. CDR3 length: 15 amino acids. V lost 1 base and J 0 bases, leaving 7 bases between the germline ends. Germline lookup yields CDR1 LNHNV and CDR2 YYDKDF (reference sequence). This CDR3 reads CATSRVRLSNQPQHF. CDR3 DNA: TGTGCCACCAGCAGAGTCAGGCTTAGCAATCAGCCCCAGCATTTT.

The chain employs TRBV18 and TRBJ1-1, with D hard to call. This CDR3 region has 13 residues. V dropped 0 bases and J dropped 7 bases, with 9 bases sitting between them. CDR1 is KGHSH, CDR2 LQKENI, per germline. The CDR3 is CASSPPNTLEAFF. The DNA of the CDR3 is TGTGCCAGCTCACCACCGAACACTCTTGAAGCTTTCTTT.

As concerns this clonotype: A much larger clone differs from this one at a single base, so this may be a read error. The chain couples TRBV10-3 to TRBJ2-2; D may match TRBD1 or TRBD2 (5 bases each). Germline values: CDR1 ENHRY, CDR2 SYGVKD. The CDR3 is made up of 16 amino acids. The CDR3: CAIGDPGPENTGELFF. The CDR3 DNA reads TGTGCCATCGGTGACCCGGGACCTGAGAACACCGGGGAGCTGTTTTTT.

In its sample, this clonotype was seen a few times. CDR3 sequence: CSVESGRQETQYF. In DNA, the CDR3 is TGCAGCGTTGAATCGGGACGGCAAGAGACCCAGTACTTC. The chain joins TRBV29-1 to TRBJ2-5, with D possibly called TRBD1 or TRBD2 (5 bases each). The CDR3 runs to 13 residues. CDR1 and CDR2 from the germline V gene are SQVTM and ANQGSEA. With 2 bases removed from V and 2 bases from J, the gap between germline ends came to 9 bases.

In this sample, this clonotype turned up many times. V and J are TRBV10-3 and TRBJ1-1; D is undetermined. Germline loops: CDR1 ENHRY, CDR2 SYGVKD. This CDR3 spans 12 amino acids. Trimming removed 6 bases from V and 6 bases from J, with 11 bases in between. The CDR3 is CAIRGGGSEAFF. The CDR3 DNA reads TGTGCCATCAGGGGAGGAGGGTCTGAAGCTTTCTTT.

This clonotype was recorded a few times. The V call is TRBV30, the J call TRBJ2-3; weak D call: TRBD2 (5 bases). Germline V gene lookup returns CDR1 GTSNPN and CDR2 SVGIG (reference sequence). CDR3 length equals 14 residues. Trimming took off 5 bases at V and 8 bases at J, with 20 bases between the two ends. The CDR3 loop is CAWGRGGEGATQYF. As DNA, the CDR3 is TGTGCCTGGGGGAGAGGAGGAGAGGGAGCTACGCAGTATTTT.

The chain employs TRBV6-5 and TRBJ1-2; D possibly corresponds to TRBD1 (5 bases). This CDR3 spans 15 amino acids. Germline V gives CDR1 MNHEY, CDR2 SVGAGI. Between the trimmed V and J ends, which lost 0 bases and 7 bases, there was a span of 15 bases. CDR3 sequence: CASSYSNGGIIGYTF. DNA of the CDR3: TGTGCCAGCAGTTACTCGAACGGGGGTATAATTGGCTACACCTTC.

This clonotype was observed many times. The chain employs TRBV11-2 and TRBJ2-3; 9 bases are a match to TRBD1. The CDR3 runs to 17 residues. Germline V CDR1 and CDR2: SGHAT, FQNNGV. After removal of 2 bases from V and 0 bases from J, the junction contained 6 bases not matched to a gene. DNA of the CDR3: TGTGCCAGCAGCTTACGGCCGGGACAGGGTAGCACAGATACGCAGTATTTT. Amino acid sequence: CASSLRPGQGSTDTQYF. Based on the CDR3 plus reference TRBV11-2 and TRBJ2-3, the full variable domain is EAGVAQSPRYKIIEKRQSVAFWCNPISGHATLYWYQQILGQGPKLLIQFQNNGVVDDSQLPKDRFSAERLKGVDSTLKIQPAKLEDSAVYLCASSLRPGQGSTDTQYFGPGTRLTVL.